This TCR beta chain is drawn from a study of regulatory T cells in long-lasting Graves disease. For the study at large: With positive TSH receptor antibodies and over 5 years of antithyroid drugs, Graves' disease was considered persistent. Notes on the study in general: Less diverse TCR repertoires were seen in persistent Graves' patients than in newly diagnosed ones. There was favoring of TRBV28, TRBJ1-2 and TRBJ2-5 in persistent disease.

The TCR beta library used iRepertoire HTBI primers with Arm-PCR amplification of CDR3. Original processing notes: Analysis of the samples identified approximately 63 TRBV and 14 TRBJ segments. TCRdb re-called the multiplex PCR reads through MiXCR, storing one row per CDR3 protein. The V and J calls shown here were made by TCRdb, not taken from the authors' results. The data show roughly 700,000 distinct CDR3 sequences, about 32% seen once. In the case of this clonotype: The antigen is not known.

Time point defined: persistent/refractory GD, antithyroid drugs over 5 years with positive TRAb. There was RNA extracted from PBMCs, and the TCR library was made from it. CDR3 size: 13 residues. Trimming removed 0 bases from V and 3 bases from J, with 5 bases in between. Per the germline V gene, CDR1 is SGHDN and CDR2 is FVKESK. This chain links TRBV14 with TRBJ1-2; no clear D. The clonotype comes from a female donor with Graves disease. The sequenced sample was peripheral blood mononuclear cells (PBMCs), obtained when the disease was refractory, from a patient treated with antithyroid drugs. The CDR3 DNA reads TGTGCCAGCAGCCAAGATCAATACTATGGCTACACCTTC. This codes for CASSQDQYYGYTF.